This T cell receptor beta chain was recovered during a study of blood T cells in healthy people across ages. General study points: It was held that the diversity estimates obtained from one million T cells were underestimates.

Isolating PBMCs gave at least 6.5 million of these cells per sample. A remark on this clonotype: Its target is not known.

For the second PCR, which ran for about 6 to 11 cycles, a sample-barcoded 5' primer and a J-beta primer mix were used. TCRdb re-analysed the 5' RACE reads in MiXCR, keeping a single row per CDR3 protein. The repertoire holds about 900,000 distinct CDR3 sequences, with roughly 52% as singletons. Trimming took off 3 bases at V and 2 bases at J, with 11 bases between the two ends. CDR1 KGHSH and CDR2 LQKENI come from the germline V gene. The CDR3 is 15 amino acids. The sequenced material came from blood. The V gene is TRBV18, the J gene TRBJ1-3; D call uncertain. The receptor's source is a man aged 25-45 years in good health. In DNA, the CDR3 is TGTGCCAGCTCACCTCCCTCATCGGCTGGAAACACCATATATTTT. Translating it yields CASSPPSSAGNTIYF.